A single sample gave rise to the 21 T cell receptor beta chains below, sequenced in a study of OX40 agonist ivuxolimab in advanced cancers. TCRdb's copy holds only in-frame clones and misses some; the assay was immunoSEQ multiplex PCR. The repertoire holds tens of thousands of clones, with less than 95% as singletons. The sequences come from CD4+ or CD8+ T cells sorted from blood, collected in a trial of the OX40 agonist ivuxolimab. The receptors shown here come from an adult with an advanced solid tumor such as melanoma, head and neck, liver or kidney cancer.

This chain uses TRBV18 with TRBJ2-2, with D possibly TRBD1 on 6 matching bases. The CDR3 is made up of 16 amino acids. Trimming cost V 3 bases and J 3 bases, with 14 bases left between them. In germline, CDR1 is KGHSH, CDR2 LQKENI. CDR3 nucleotides: TGTGCCAGCTCACCTAAACTTAACAGGGACACCGGGGAGCTGTTTTTT. The encoded protein is CASSPKLNRDTGELFF.

CDR3: CASSSRSRQNYGYTF. CDR3 DNA: TGTGCCAGCAGCTCCAGATCCCGACAAAACTATGGCTACACCTTC. The chain employs TRBV5-5 and TRBJ1-2; D is ambiguous. CDR3 size: 15 residues. Trimming took off 3 bases at V and 2 bases at J, with 14 bases between the two ends. Germline loops: CDR1 SGHKS, CDR2 YYEKEE (reference sequence).

This clone was seen once. The CDR3 sequence is CASTADRANTGELFF. In nucleotides, the CDR3 is TGTGCCAGCACTGCGGACAGGGCGAACACCGGGGAGCTGTTTTTT. The gene calls are TRBV6-5 and TRBJ2-2, with 8 nucleotides matching TRBD1. The length of the CDR3 is 15 residues. Germline V lookup: CDR1 MNHEY, CDR2 SVGAGI. Trimming at V came to 7 bases and at J to 0 bases, leaving 4 bases not matched to a gene.

This clone was detected once. The V and J genes are TRBV19 and TRBJ1-2; 9 positions agree with TRBD1. From germline, CDR1 is LNHDA and CDR2 SQIVND (reference sequence). The CDR3 runs 15 residues. The V segment lost 9 bases and the J segment 7 bases; nucleotides outside the gene matches: 15. As DNA, the CDR3 is TGTGCCAGCGGAGGTAGGGGACAGGGAAGTCCTGGCTACACCTTC. This encodes CASGGRGQGSPGYTF.

This clone has a single count. This chain connects TRBV2 to TRBJ2-2; TRBD1 aligns across 8 bases. CDR1 is SNHLY and CDR2 is FYNNEI in the germline V gene. Trimming cost V 2 bases and J 1 base; bases outside gene matches: 3. CDR3 length: 16 residues. Here the CDR3 reads CASSETGTGNTGELFF. The DNA for the CDR3 is TGTGCCAGCAGTGAAACGGGGACAGGGAACACCGGGGAGCTGTTTTTT. Complete variable domain (other parts from reference TRBV2 and TRBJ2-2): EPEVTQTPSHQVTQMGQEVILRCVPISNHLYFYWYRQILGQKVEFLVSFYNNEISEKSEIFDDQFSVERPDGSNFTLKIRSTKLEDSAMYFCASSETGTGNTGELFFGEGSRLTVL.

The rearrangement joins TRBV4-1 to TRBJ1-6, with D possibly matching TRBD1 (5 bases). The V end lost 1 base, the J end lost 7 bases, and 14 bases lay between the germline ends. The germline V gene encodes CDR1 MGHRA and CDR2 YSYEKL. The CDR3 sequence is 16 residues long. CDR3 loop: CASSQGAGGRNSPLHF. The CDR3 coding sequence is TGCGCCAGCAGCCAAGGCGCGGGGGGGAGGAATTCACCCCTCCACTTT.

The chain links TRBV2 to TRBJ2-7; no clear D. The CDR3 contains 13 residues. Trimming cost V 4 bases and J 3 bases, with 10 bases left between them. Germline loops: CDR1 SNHLY, CDR2 FYNNEI. DNA of the CDR3: TGTGCCAGCAGTGTCAGTGGTTACTACGAGCAGTACTTC. Translated, it gives CASSVSGYYEQYF.

The gene calls are TRBV6-4 and TRBJ2-7; 10 nucleotides agree with TRBD1. This CDR3 has 16 residues. The ends lost 6 bases at V and 4 bases at J; junction bases unmatched: 12. Germline CDR1 is MRHNA and CDR2 is SNTAGT. The CDR3 protein is CASSRRRQGAGYEQYF. The CDR3 nucleotides are TGTGCCAGCAGCCGTCGACGACAGGGGGCGGGATACGAGCAGTACTTC.

The chain uses TRBV5-6 and TRBJ2-3, with D possibly TRBD2 on 5 matching bases. Germline CDR1 and CDR2: SGHDT and YYEEEE. Trimming left V 2 bases short and J 0 bases short, with 16 bases between. The length of the CDR3 is 17 residues. CDR3 coding DNA: TGTGCCAGCAGCTTTACGGGAATAGGCTCTAGCACAGATACGCAGTATTTT. Protein sequence: CASSFTGIGSSTDTQYF.

The chain links TRBV19 to TRBJ1-2; 7 nucleotides align to TRBD1. Germline V gene lookup returns CDR1 LNHDA and CDR2 SQIVND (reference sequence). Trimming removed 1 base from V and 4 bases from J; junction bases left unmatched: 9. The length of the CDR3 is 16 residues. The CDR3 DNA follows: TGTGCCAGTAGTATAGTCGCAGGGGGGTCTGGCTATGGCTACACCTTC. Its translation: CASSIVAGGSGYGYTF.

In DNA, the CDR3 is TGTGCCAGCAGTTTATGTAACAAACCCTACGAGCAGTACGTC. It translates to CASSLCNKPYEQYV. This sequence joins TRBV27 and TRBJ2-7, with D unresolved. CDR3 length: 14 residues. Germline values: CDR1 MNHEY, CDR2 SMNVEV (reference sequence). V lost 1 base, J lost 2 bases, and 9 bases lay in between.

The J gene is TRBJ1-2, the V gene TRBV27; D remains unclear. The V end lost 0 bases, the J end lost 4 bases, and 6 bases lay between the germline ends. Germline CDR1 is MNHEY and CDR2 is SMNVEV (reference sequence). This CDR3 has 13 amino acids. The CDR3: CASSLSPAYGYTF. The DNA for the CDR3 is TGTGCCAGCAGTTTATCGCCAGCCTATGGCTACACCTTC.

This clone was observed once. The rearrangement joins TRBV30 to TRBJ2-3, with D tentatively TRBD2 (5 bases). The CDR3 length is 13 residues. Germline CDR1 reads GTSNPN; CDR2 reads SVGIG (reference sequence). The V end was cut by 0 bases, the J end by 4 bases, with 8 bases between. The CDR3 DNA reads as TGTGCCTGGAGTGTCGCTAGCCCAGATACGCAGTATTTT. Protein: CAWSVASPDTQYF.

The rearrangement uses TRBV19 and TRBJ2-7, with D possibly TRBD2 on 6 matching bases. CDR1 and CDR2 (germline): LNHDA, SQIVND (reference sequence). There are 14 residues in the CDR3. CDR3 region: CATSTRGEPYEQYV. As DNA, the CDR3 is TGTGCCACTAGTACTCGCGGGGAGCCCTACGAGCAGTACGTC.

The rearrangement links TRBV2 to TRBJ1-3; D not resolved. There are 15 residues in the CDR3. V was trimmed by 8 bases and J by 0 bases, leaving 14 bases between them. Germline V lookup: CDR1 SNHLY, CDR2 FYNNEI. CDR3 amino acids: CASLGPLHSGNTIYF. The CDR3 DNA sequence: TGTGCCAGCCTCGGGCCCCTGCACTCTGGAAACACCATATATTTT.

The chain has TRBV4-2 and TRBJ2-1; 12 positions match TRBD2. Looked up from germline, CDR1 is LGHNA and CDR2 is YNFKEQ. V shed 4 bases and J 4 bases; nucleotides not matched to a gene: 5. The CDR3 consists of 16 residues. This CDR3 reads CASSPRTSGEYNEQFF. In DNA form, the CDR3 reads TGTGCCAGCAGCCCGAGGACTAGCGGGGAATACAATGAGCAGTTCTTC.

J is TRBJ2-2 and V is TRBV5-1, with TRBD1 matching 7 bases. V shed 0 bases, J shed 5 bases, and the junction held 1 base outside the gene matches. This CDR3 is built from 14 residues. Germline V CDR1 and CDR2: SGHRS, YFSETQ. CDR3 nucleotides: TGCGCCAGCAGCTTGGACAGGGGAACCGGGGAGCTGTTTTTT. Amino acids: CASSLDRGTGELFF.

Note on this clone: One end of the junction fails to match germline, which may point to a read error. The genes are TRBV2 and TRBJ1-5, with D perhaps matching TRBD1 (6 bases). The CDR3 is made up of 15 amino acids. Germline CDR1 reads SNHLY; CDR2 reads FYNNEI. CDR3 coding DNA: TGTGCCAGCAGTGCGACAGGTGGCAGCAATCAGTCCCAGCATTTT. It translates to CASSATGGSNQSQHF.

The genes are TRBV11-2 and TRBJ2-5, with D perhaps TRBD1 or TRBD2 (5 bases each). Germline values: CDR1 SGHAT, CDR2 FQNNGV. V shed 7 bases and J shed 2 bases, with 14 bases lying between them. CDR3 length: 14 residues. CDR3 DNA sequence: TGTGCCAGCACCAACGGGGACCTACAAGAGACCCAGTACTTC. This gives the protein CASTNGDLQETQYF.

This rearrangement joins TRBV19 to TRBJ1-2; weak D call: TRBD1 (6 bases). V was pared by 5 bases and J by 5 bases, with 15 bases between. This CDR3 has 14 residues. CDR1 is LNHDA and CDR2 is SQIVND in the germline V gene (reference sequence). In DNA, the CDR3 is TGTGCCAGTAGTTACGACAGGTTGCAGTATGGCTACACCTTC. As protein: CASSYDRLQYGYTF.

The chain combines TRBV10-3 with TRBJ2-5; 9 nucleotides align to TRBD2. CDR1 is ENHRY and CDR2 is SYGVKD in the germline V gene. Trimming removed 0 bases from V and 5 bases from J; junction bases left unmatched: 7. This CDR3 has 16 amino acids. CDR3 in amino acids: CAISESTLAGKETQYF. CDR3 bases: TGTGCCATCAGTGAGTCGACTCTAGCGGGGAAGGAGACCCAGTACTTC.